The entry below describes one T cell receptor (beta chain). Antigen specificity is unknown. This specimen comes from a study of CD8 T cells in Susac syndrome. The overall study: Of the sequenced Susac syndrome patients, more than 5 had active disease and about 8 were in remission. At blood draw, Susac syndrome patients were therapy-naive, on corticosteroids, or on intravenous immunoglobulin alone.

The germline V gene encodes CDR1 DFQATT and CDR2 SNEGSKA (reference sequence). This CDR3 has 13 amino acids. J gave up 3 bases and V 6 bases, and 6 bases lay outside the gene matches. Random hexamers primed reverse transcription of about 0.45 to 1 ug RNA. The amplification used immunoSEQ multiplex PCR on TCR beta CDR3; it spanned 54 Vbeta and 13 Jbeta. Via MiXCR, TCRdb re-called the immunoSEQ multiplex PCR reads, giving one row per CDR3 protein. The repertoire holds under 95,000 distinct CDR3 sequences, with just under 95% as singletons. Whole-study results and caveats: An acknowledgment was made by the study that its TCR sequencing and HLA analysis involved relatively few individuals.

The rearrangement joins TRBV20-1 to TRBJ1-1, with 8 positions matching TRBD1. The sample was CD4+ T cells from PBMCs. The clonotype originates from a human donor with Susac syndrome. CDR3 DNA sequence: TGCAGTGCAGGGACAGGACGGCACACTGAAGCTTTCTTT. This encodes CSAGTGRHTEAFF.